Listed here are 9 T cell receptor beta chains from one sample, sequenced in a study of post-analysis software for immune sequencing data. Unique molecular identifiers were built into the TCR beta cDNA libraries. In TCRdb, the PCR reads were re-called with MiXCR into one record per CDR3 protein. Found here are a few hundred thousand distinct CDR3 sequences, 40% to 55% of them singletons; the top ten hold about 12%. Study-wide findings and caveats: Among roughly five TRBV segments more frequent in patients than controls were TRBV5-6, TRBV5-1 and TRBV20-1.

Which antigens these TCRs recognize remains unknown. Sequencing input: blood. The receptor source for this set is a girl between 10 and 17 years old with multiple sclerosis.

CDR3 coding DNA: TGCGCCAGCAGCTTCAGACTAGCGGGAGGTAGTGAGCAGTTCTTC. Its protein is CASSFRLAGGSEQFF. The chain is built from TRBV5-1 and TRBJ2-1; the match to TRBD2 covers 13 bases. This CDR3 is built from 15 residues. Germline assignment: CDR1 SGHRS and CDR2 YFSETQ. Losses at the gene ends were 2 bases for V and 9 bases for J; bases not matched to a gene: 5.

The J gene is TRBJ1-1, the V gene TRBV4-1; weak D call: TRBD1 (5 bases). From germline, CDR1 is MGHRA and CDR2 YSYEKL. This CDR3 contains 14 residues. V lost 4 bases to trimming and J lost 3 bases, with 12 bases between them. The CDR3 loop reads CASSRRVADTEAFF. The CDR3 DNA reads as TGCGCCAGCAGCCGCAGGGTAGCGGACACTGAAGCTTTCTTT.

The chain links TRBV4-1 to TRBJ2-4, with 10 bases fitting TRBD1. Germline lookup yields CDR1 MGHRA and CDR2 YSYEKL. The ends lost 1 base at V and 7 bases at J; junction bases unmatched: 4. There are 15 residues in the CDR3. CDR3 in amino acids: CASSQAGQGGNIQYF. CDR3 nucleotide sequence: TGCGCCAGCAGCCAAGCCGGACAGGGGGGGAACATTCAGTACTTC.

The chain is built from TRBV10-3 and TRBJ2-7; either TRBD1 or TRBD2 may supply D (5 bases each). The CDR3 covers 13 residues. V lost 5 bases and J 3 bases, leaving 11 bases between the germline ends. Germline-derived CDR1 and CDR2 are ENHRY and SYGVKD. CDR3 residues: CAISPGAHYEQYF. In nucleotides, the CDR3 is TGTGCCATCAGTCCCGGGGCCCACTACGAGCAGTACTTC.

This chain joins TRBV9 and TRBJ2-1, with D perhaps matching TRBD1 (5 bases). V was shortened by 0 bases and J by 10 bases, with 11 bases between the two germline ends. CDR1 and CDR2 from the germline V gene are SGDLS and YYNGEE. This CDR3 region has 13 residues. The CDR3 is CASSVGVRVEQFF. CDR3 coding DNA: TGTGCCAGCAGCGTAGGGGTCAGGGTAGAGCAGTTCTTC.

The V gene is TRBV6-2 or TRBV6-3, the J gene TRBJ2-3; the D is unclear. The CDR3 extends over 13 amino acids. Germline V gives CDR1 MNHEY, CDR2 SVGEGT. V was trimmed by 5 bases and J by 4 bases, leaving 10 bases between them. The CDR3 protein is CASSPPVADTQYF. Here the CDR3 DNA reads TGTGCCAGCAGTCCCCCGGTAGCAGATACGCAGTATTTT.

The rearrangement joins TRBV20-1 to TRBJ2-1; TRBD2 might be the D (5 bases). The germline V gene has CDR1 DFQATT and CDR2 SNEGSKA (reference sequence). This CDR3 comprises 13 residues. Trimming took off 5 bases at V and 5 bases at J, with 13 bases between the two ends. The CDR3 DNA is TGCAGTGCTTCCCACGGACTTGACAATGAGCAGTTCTTC. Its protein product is CSASHGLDNEQFF.

The DNA for the CDR3 is TGTGCCAGCAGCTTACTAGTAACGACCGGGGAGCTGTTTTTT. Its protein is CASSLLVTTGELFF. The rearrangement joins TRBV7-2 to TRBJ2-2; D is unclear. V lost 2 bases and J lost 5, with 9 bases in between. Germline CDR1 SGHTA, CDR2 FQGNSA. The CDR3 spans 14 residues.

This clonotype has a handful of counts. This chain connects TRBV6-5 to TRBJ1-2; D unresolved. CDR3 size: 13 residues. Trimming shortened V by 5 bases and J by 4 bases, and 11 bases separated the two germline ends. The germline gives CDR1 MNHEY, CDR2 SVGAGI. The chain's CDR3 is CASSRVGPYGYTF. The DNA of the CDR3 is TGTGCCAGCAGTCGGGTAGGGCCCTATGGCTACACCTTC.